The 22 T cell receptor beta chains below all came from one sample that was sequenced in a study of blood T cells in healthy people across ages. A second about 6 to 12 cycle PCR used barcoded and J-beta primers. In TCRdb, the 5' RACE reads were re-called with MiXCR into one record per CDR3 protein. The sample holds fewer than 2,000,000 distinct CDR3 sequences, about 32% seen once. Sequenced material: blood. The source of these receptors is a woman between 25 and 40 years old in good health.

The CDR3 here is CSVEDLLPSGDTQYF. The CDR3 nucleotides read TGCAGCGTTGAAGATCTTTTACCGTCTGGAGATACGCAGTATTTT. The chain employs TRBV29-1 and TRBJ2-3; D is unclear. The ends were cut back, 0 bases at V and 5 bases at J, with 15 bases in the middle. Germline V gene data show CDR1 as SQVTM and CDR2 as ANQGSEA. The CDR3 contains 15 residues.

Only a few counts were recorded for this clonotype. This chain uses TRBV5-1 with TRBJ1-2; D not certain. V was trimmed by 2 bases and J by 6 bases, leaving 11 bases between them. The CDR3 is 13 amino acids. CDR1 and CDR2 (germline): SGHRS, YFSETQ. CDR3 DNA sequence: TGCGCCAGCAGCTTATTGTGGGGAGATGGCTACACCTTC. It codes for CASSLLWGDGYTF.

V and J are TRBV12-3 or TRBV12-4 and TRBJ1-2, with D perhaps TRBD1 (5 bases). This CDR3 has 15 amino acids. Trimming shortened V by 4 bases and J by 4 bases, and 16 bases separated the two germline ends. The CDR3 reads CASSSPGKGPYGYTF. DNA of the CDR3: TGTGCCAGCAGTTCGCCAGGGAAGGGTCCCTATGGCTACACCTTC.

The chain has TRBV5-1 and TRBJ2-3, with 7 bases identical to TRBD1. The germline V gene encodes CDR1 SGHRS and CDR2 YFSETQ. J gave up 4 bases and V 0 bases, and 2 bases lay outside the gene matches. The CDR3 runs to 14 residues. The DNA of the CDR3 is TGCGCCAGCAGCTTGGGGGACAGTTCAGATACGCAGTATTTT. Its translation: CASSLGDSSDTQYF.

In the case of this clonotype: Relative to the germline gene, one junction end is altered; a read error may explain this. This chain joins TRBV12-3 or TRBV12-4 and TRBJ2-1, with 8 bases identical to TRBD2. The CDR3 consists of 16 residues. The CDR3 nucleotides read TGTGCCTGCAGTTTAACCCAGCGGGAGTTGGGAAATGAGCAGTTCTTC. This codes for CACSLTQRELGNEQFF.

V gene TRBV27 combines with J gene TRBJ2-3; 7 positions match TRBD2. This CDR3 contains 16 residues. J was trimmed by 5 bases and V by 5 bases; bases with no gene match: 13. Germline CDR1 and CDR2: MNHEY and SMNVEV (reference sequence). DNA of the CDR3: TGTGCCAGCAGTCAAGAGGGACTACCCGGTATAGATACGCAGTATTTT. Translation: CASSQEGLPGIDTQYF.

The V call is TRBV3-1, the J call TRBJ2-1, with D maybe TRBD1 (5 bases). V shed 2 bases and J shed 0 bases, with 11 bases lying between them. Per the germline V gene, CDR1 is LGHDT and CDR2 is YNNKEL (reference sequence). The CDR3 runs to 16 residues. The CDR3 loop is CASSQHDSPSYNEQFF. CDR3 bases: TGTGCCAGCAGCCAACATGACAGTCCCTCCTACAATGAGCAGTTCTTC.

This clonotype was counted a few times. V is TRBV5-1 and J is TRBJ2-5; 10 bases line up with TRBD1. This CDR3 contains 16 residues. V trimming: 5 bases; J trimming: 5 bases; junction bases outside the gene matches: 12. CDR1 is SGHRS and CDR2 is YFSETQ in the germline V gene. CDR3 region: CASRTTGGHRMETQYF. The CDR3 region has the DNA TGCGCCAGCAGAACGACAGGGGGCCACCGGATGGAGACCCAGTACTTC.

In its sample, this clonotype was seen a few times. The chain joins TRBV7-9 to TRBJ1-5; D unclear. The CDR3 extends over 13 amino acids. Trimming removed 0 bases from V and 7 bases from J, with 7 bases in between. Per germline, CDR1 SEHNR and CDR2 FQNEAQ (reference sequence). The chain's CDR3 is CASSLAGIQPQHF. The DNA of the CDR3 is TGTGCCAGCAGCTTAGCTGGGATCCAGCCCCAGCATTTT.

The chain recombines TRBV20-1 with TRBJ2-7, with D possibly TRBD2 on 6 matching bases. The CDR3 covers 13 residues. Germline-derived CDR1 and CDR2 are DFQATT and SNEGSKA (reference sequence). The V end lost 2 bases, the J end lost 6 bases, and 14 bases lay between the germline ends. The CDR3 region is CSARSSGVREQYF. The DNA of the CDR3 is TGCAGTGCTAGAAGTTCGGGGGTCCGCGAGCAGTACTTC.

This clonotype has just a few counts. The rearrangement uses TRBV13 and TRBJ2-3; 7 bases are shared with TRBD1. The CDR3 totals 15 residues. The germline V gene has CDR1 PRHDT and CDR2 FYEKMQ (reference sequence). With 4 bases clipped from V and 0 bases from J, the junction kept 4 bases outside the gene matches. For the CDR3, the DNA is TGTGCCAGCAGCTCCGACAGGGCTAGCACAGATACGCAGTATTTT. Protein sequence: CASSSDRASTDTQYF.

V gene TRBV3-1 combines with J gene TRBJ2-7; D gene ambiguous. The J call is doubtful: the DNA matches TRBJ2-5 better. Germline loops: CDR1 LGHDT, CDR2 YNNKEL (reference sequence). The CDR3 length is 13 residues. CDR3 sequence reads: CASSQVRSETQYF. For the CDR3, the DNA is TGTGCCAGCAGCCAAGTGAGGTCGGAGACCCAGTACTTC.

The chain recombines TRBV3-1 with TRBJ2-5; 7 positions agree with TRBD2. This CDR3 comprises 16 residues. The V and J ends lost 1 base and 7 bases, in that order; junction bases with no gene match: 12. Germline-derived CDR1 and CDR2 are LGHDT and YNNKEL (reference sequence). CDR3 in amino acids: CASSQGAGRSGATQYF. CDR3 sequence (DNA): TGTGCCAGCAGCCAAGGAGCGGGGAGGTCCGGTGCGACCCAGTACTTC.

J is TRBJ1-1 and V is TRBV3-1; a possible D gene is TRBD1 (6 bases). Trimming shortened V by 2 bases and J by 6 bases, and 16 bases separated the two germline ends. CDR1 is LGHDT, CDR2 YNNKEL, per germline (reference sequence). This CDR3 contains 15 residues. CDR3 residues: CASSQRGAVVAEAFF. Written as DNA, the CDR3 is TGTGCCAGCAGCCAAAGGGGGGCAGTTGTCGCTGAAGCTTTCTTT.

The chain recombines TRBV6-6 with TRBJ1-1; D is unresolved. The CDR3 sequence is 11 residues long. Germline values: CDR1 MNHNY, CDR2 SVGAGI (reference sequence). V lost 8 bases, J lost 1 base, and 5 bases lay in between. In DNA, the CDR3 is TGTGCCAGCTATGAGAACACTGAAGCTTTCTTT. Translation gives CASYENTEAFF.

This clonotype has more than one count but fewer than ten. The chain joins TRBV3-1 to TRBJ1-2, with D possibly TRBD1 on 5 matching bases. CDR3 length equals 15 residues. Germline values: CDR1 LGHDT, CDR2 YNNKEL (reference sequence). V was clipped by 5 bases and J by 4 bases, with 17 bases between them. The chain's CDR3 is CASSSQGQGPYGYTF. CDR3 coding DNA: TGTGCCAGCAGCTCCCAAGGACAAGGACCCTATGGCTACACCTTC.

The chain has TRBV20-1 and TRBJ1-1, with D unclear. Looked up from germline, CDR1 is DFQATT and CDR2 is SNEGSKA (reference sequence). Trimming removed 5 bases from V and 5 bases from J, with 12 bases in between. The CDR3 loop spans 12 amino acids. The chain's CDR3 is CSALWAVTEAFF. DNA for the CDR3: TGCAGTGCTCTCTGGGCTGTAACTGAAGCTTTCTTT.

This clonotype was recorded once. A junction end diverges from the germline sequence, so it may reflect a read error. The chain employs TRBV20-1 and TRBJ2-3; 8 bases match TRBD2. CDR3 length equals 14 residues. CDR1 DFQATT and CDR2 SNEGSKA come from the germline V gene (reference sequence). For the CDR3, the DNA is TGCAGTGCTGGAGAAGGACTAGCTACAGATACGCAGTATTTT. It is translated as CSAGEGLATDTQYF.

The chain couples TRBV29-1 to TRBJ2-5, with 12 bases aligning to TRBD2. Germline V lookup: CDR1 SQVTM, CDR2 ANQGSEA. The CDR3 is 13 amino acids. Trimming removed 7 bases from V and 11 bases from J; junction bases left unmatched: 11. CDR3 loop: CSALAGGPHGQYF. The CDR3 DNA sequence: TGCAGCGCCCTAGCGGGAGGGCCACATGGGCAGTACTTC.

The sample holds a few counts of this clonotype. The CDR3: CAISGTGDVTEAFF. CDR3 in DNA: TGTGCCATCAGTGGGACAGGGGACGTAACTGAAGCTTTCTTT. The chain couples TRBV10-3 to TRBJ1-1; 9 positions match TRBD1. Trimming cost V 4 bases and J 5 bases; bases outside gene matches: 5. This CDR3 has 14 residues. Germline loops: CDR1 ENHRY, CDR2 SYGVKD.

In this sample, this clonotype turned up a few times. The genes are TRBV20-1 and TRBJ2-7; 9 bases map to TRBD1. The germline CDR1 and CDR2 sequences are DFQATT and SNEGSKA (reference sequence). The CDR3 runs 14 residues. The V gene end was trimmed by 3 bases and the J gene end by 2 bases; junction bases not matched to a gene: 5. Written as DNA, the CDR3 is TGCAGTGCTAGGGAGGACAGGGGCACCTACGAGCAGTACTTC. This translates into CSAREDRGTYEQYF.

This clonotype was counted many times. The chain recombines TRBV25-1 with TRBJ1-5; D unresolved. Trimming cost V 3 bases and J 2 bases, with 2 bases left between them. The germline V gene encodes CDR1 MGHDK and CDR2 SYGVNS. The CDR3 totals 12 residues. The CDR3, as DNA: TGTGCCAGCAGTGAGGGCAATCAGCCCCAGCATTTT. This codes for CASSEGNQPQHF.